The 13 T cell receptor beta chains given below trace back to one sample, sequenced in a study of blood T cells in healthy people across ages. Primers used in a second PCR of roughly 6 to 11 cycles were a sample-barcoded 5' primer and a J-beta primer mix. TCRdb reprocessed the 5' RACE reads with MiXCR, giving one entry per CDR3 protein. The table shows approximately 960,000 distinct CDR3 sequences, with just under 30% occurring only once. The sample also formed part of further work on T cells of mothers and their children.

Sequenced material: blood. The receptors were gathered from a middle-aged woman in good health.

This clonotype was counted between two and nine times. The J gene is TRBJ2-1, the V gene TRBV12-3 or TRBV12-4; weak D call: TRBD1 (5 bases). Trimming removed 6 bases at V and 0 bases at J, with 12 bases between. This CDR3 is built from 15 residues. The CDR3 loop is CASSWGRSSYNEQFF. The CDR3 DNA sequence: TGTGCCAGCAGCTGGGGCAGGAGCTCCTACAATGAGCAGTTCTTC.

Remarks on this clonotype: Germline and junction disagree at one end, which may indicate a read error. CDR3 sequence: CASSFLWRPSTDTQCF. The DNA for the CDR3 is TGTGCCAGCAGTTTCTTGTGGCGGCCTAGCACAGATACGCAGTGTTTT. The chain couples TRBV12-3 or TRBV12-4 to TRBJ2-3; tentatively, D is TRBD2 (5 bases). The CDR3 contains 16 residues.

The chain uses TRBV7-9 and TRBJ1-1; D gene unclear. The CDR3 runs 13 residues. V shed 4 bases and J shed 5 bases, with 11 bases lying between them. From germline, CDR1 is SEHNR and CDR2 FQNEAQ (reference sequence). The CDR3 coding sequence is TGTGCCAGCAGCTGGGAATACGCAACTGAAGCTTTCTTT. Its translation: CASSWEYATEAFF. The variable domain in full, with the rest retrieved from reference TRBV7-9 and TRBJ1-1, is DTGVSQNPRHKITKRGQNVTFRCDPISEHNRLYWYRQTLGQGPEFLTYFQNEAQLEKSRLLSDRFSAERPKGSFSTLEIQRTEQGDSAMYLCASSWEYATEAFFGQGTRLTVV.

This clonotype was seen at least ten times. The V call is TRBV25-1, the J call TRBJ2-7, with D possibly being TRBD2 (5 bases). V was shortened by 5 bases and J by 2 bases, with 7 bases between the two germline ends. CDR3 length equals 12 residues. CDR1 and CDR2 from the germline V gene are MGHDK and SYGVNS. DNA of the CDR3: TGTGCCAGCAGTATCGGGACCTACGAGCAGTACTTC. Translation gives CASSIGTYEQYF.

The sample holds many counts of this clonotype. The chain employs TRBV9 and TRBJ1-2; D gene uncertain. Trimming shortened V by 0 bases and J by 7 bases, and 10 bases separated the two germline ends. Germline V gene data show CDR1 as SGDLS and CDR2 as YYNGEE. The CDR3 sequence is 13 residues long. This CDR3 is CASSVVGRIGYTF. Here the CDR3 DNA reads TGTGCCAGCAGCGTAGTAGGGCGAATTGGCTACACCTTC.

Regarding this clonotype: One junction end does not reproduce the germline sequence, and a read error may be involved. For the CDR3, the DNA is TGTGCCGGCAGTTTGACAGGGGGTAGGGGCTACACCTTC. Protein sequence: CAGSLTGGRGYTF. V and J are TRBV28 and TRBJ1-2; 9 positions match TRBD1. The germline V gene has CDR1 MDHEN and CDR2 SYDVKM. CDR3 length: 13 residues.

This clonotype was recorded a few times. This sequence joins TRBV20-1 and TRBJ1-2, with a tentative D call TRBD1 (5 bases). The CDR3 totals 14 residues. Germline assignment: CDR1 DFQATT and CDR2 SNEGSKA (reference sequence). V lost 3 bases and J lost 4, with 15 bases in between. The CDR3 DNA reads TGCAGTGCTAGGCGCCGGGACGGCGGCTATGGCTACACCTTC. It translates to CSARRRDGGYGYTF.

This clonotype came up many times. This rearrangement joins TRBV11-1 to TRBJ2-2; 9 nucleotides align to TRBD1. This CDR3 comprises 15 residues. The V segment lost 5 bases and the J segment 4 bases; nucleotides outside the gene matches: 5. Germline values: CDR1 SGHAT, CDR2 FQDESV (reference sequence). The CDR3 nucleotides are TGTGCCAGCAGCCCACAGGGGGCGCCCACCGGGGAGCTGTTTTTT. It specifies CASSPQGAPTGELFF.

This clonotype showed up many times. This chain connects TRBV4-1 to TRBJ2-7; 9 positions match TRBD1. The CDR3 runs to 15 residues. The V and J ends lost 1 base and 0 bases, in that order; junction bases with no gene match: 1. Per the germline V gene, CDR1 is MGHRA and CDR2 is YSYEKL. The CDR3 DNA sequence: TGCGCCAGCAGCCAAGGGACAGGGGTCTCCTACGAGCAGTACTTC. Its translation is CASSQGTGVSYEQYF.

CDR3 residues: CASSPRRGVYNEQFF. DNA of the CDR3: TGCGCCAGCAGCCCCAGGAGGGGGGTGTACAATGAGCAGTTCTTC. The chain joins TRBV4-1 to TRBJ2-1; D may be TRBD1 or TRBD2 (6 bases each). The V gene lost 4 bases and the J gene lost 4 bases, with 14 bases spanning the gap. The CDR3 covers 15 residues. The germline gives CDR1 MGHRA, CDR2 YSYEKL.

The chain couples TRBV28 to TRBJ1-1, with TRBD1 as a possible D gene (6 bases). Germline CDR1 MDHEN, CDR2 SYDVKM. CDR3 length: 14 residues. CDR3 in DNA: TGTACCTCAGGGGTGGCACCAATGAACACTGAAGCTTTCTTT. Translated, it gives CTSGVAPMNTEAFF.

This rearrangement joins TRBV5-1 to TRBJ2-3; maybe TRBD2 (6 bases). Germline V CDR1 and CDR2: SGHRS, YFSETQ. The CDR3 contains 15 residues. The V end was cut by 1 base, the J end by 2 bases, with 11 bases between. The CDR3 DNA sequence: TGCGCCAGCAGCTTGAAGGCGGGGACCACAGATACGCAGTATTTT. Its protein product is CASSLKAGTTDTQYF.

This clonotype has at least ten counts. The chain couples TRBV20-1 to TRBJ1-2; D unresolved. CDR1 and CDR2 from the germline V gene are DFQATT and SNEGSKA (reference sequence). V was shortened by 5 bases and J by 8 bases, with 18 bases between the two germline ends. The CDR3 is 13 amino acids. The CDR3 here is CSAGPSVAAGYTF. The CDR3 DNA reads TGCAGTGCTGGCCCCAGCGTGGCGGCGGGCTACACCTTC.